This T cell receptor beta chain was recovered during a study of T cells in Graves' hyperthyroidism and ophthalmopathy. There were TCR beta CDR3 regions amplified from RNA transcripts. The study used the HTBI primer set for a first-round RT-PCR of the TCR CDR3. TCRdb ran MiXCR on the multiplex PCR reads and lists one entry per CDR3 protein. The table has 750,000 to 900,000 distinct CDR3 sequences, more than 30% seen once. V lost 6 bases, J lost 0 bases, and 8 bases stayed unmatched. CDR1 and CDR2 from the germline V gene are SNHLY and FYNNEI. CDR3 length equals 16 residues. This clonotype showed up just a few times.

The sample was blood. This TCR was recovered from a man aged 18 to 29 with Graves' hyperthyroidism. This chain connects TRBV2 to TRBJ1-5, with 7 nucleotides matching TRBD1. CDR3 amino acids: CASSRRQGNSNQPQHF. CDR3 DNA: TGTGCCAGCAGCCGCCGACAGGGCAATAGCAATCAGCCCCAGCATTTT.